These T cell receptor beta chains were read from a single sample in a study of HIV-infected patients and healthy controls. TCRdb independently ran MiXCR on the 5' RACE reads; one entry per CDR3 protein. Here the sample spans some 4,600 distinct CDR3 sequences, roughly 8% being singletons. Sample: blood, taken before antiretroviral therapy. Every receptor here comes from an adult with HIV infection. Each CDR3 is given with its conserved first and last residue. A D gene is named only where the DNA matches it firmly. Clone size is stated in some rows and not others, as once, few, many or a class when expanded.

d_gene: -; v_gene: TRBV5-1; j_gene: TRBJ1-1; abundance: medium-sized; CDR3aa: CASSPGGPPNTEAFF; CDR3nt: TGCGCCAGCAGCCCCGGGGGGCCCCCGAACACTGAAGCTTTCTTT
d_gene: -; v_gene: TRBV24-1; j_gene: TRBJ2-5; abundance: large; CDR3aa: CATSDSRQPGRETQYF; CDR3nt: TGTGCCACCAGTGACTCTCGACAGCCCGGGCGGGAGACCCAGTACTTC
d_gene: -; v_gene: TRBV18; j_gene: TRBJ1-6; abundance: -; CDR3aa: CASSRDRVNSPLHF; CDR3nt: TGTGCCAGCTCACGAGACAGAGTTAATTCACCCCTCCACTTT
d_gene: -; v_gene: TRBV2; j_gene: TRBJ1-5; abundance: medium-sized; CDR3aa: CASTGSNQPQHF; CDR3nt: TGTGCCAGCACAGGGAGCAATCAGCCCCAGCATTTT
d_gene: -; v_gene: TRBV2; j_gene: TRBJ2-1; abundance: -; CDR3aa: CASSATDYNEQFF; CDR3nt: TGTGCCAGCAGTGCGACAGACTACAATGAGCAGTTCTTC
d_gene: TRBD1; v_gene: TRBV12-3/TRBV12-4; j_gene: TRBJ2-7; abundance: many; CDR3aa: CASRPGQGVEQYF; CDR3nt: TGTGCCAGCCGACCGGGACAGGGGGTCGAGCAGTACTTC
d_gene: TRBD2; v_gene: TRBV6-5; j_gene: TRBJ2-7; abundance: medium-sized; CDR3aa: CASSPGGAPHEQYF; CDR3nt: TGTGCCAGCAGTCCCGGGGGGGCACCTCACGAGCAGTACTTC
d_gene: -; v_gene: TRBV9; j_gene: TRBJ1-1; abundance: many; CDR3aa: CASSVEGRTEAFF; CDR3nt: TGTGCCAGCAGCGTAGAGGGCAGAACCGAAGCTTTCTTT
d_gene: -; v_gene: TRBV7-8; j_gene: TRBJ2-1; abundance: medium-sized; CDR3aa: CASSLGTAYNEQFF; CDR3nt: TGTGCCAGCAGCTTAGGGACAGCCTACAATGAGCAGTTCTTC
d_gene: -; v_gene: TRBV20-1; j_gene: TRBJ1-5; abundance: many; CDR3aa: CSARVPSGPQHF; CDR3nt: TGCAGTGCTAGGGTGCCCAGCGGGCCCCAGCATTTT
d_gene: TRBD1; v_gene: TRBV6-2/TRBV6-3; j_gene: TRBJ1-5; abundance: medium-sized; CDR3aa: CATGTGGNQPQHF; CDR3nt: TGTGCCACCGGGACAGGGGGCAATCAGCCCCAGCATTTT
d_gene: -; v_gene: TRBV12-3/TRBV12-4; j_gene: TRBJ1-5; abundance: many; CDR3aa: CASSSFGQPQHF; CDR3nt: TGTGCCAGCAGTTCGTTCGGGCAGCCCCAGCATTTT
d_gene: -; v_gene: TRBV12-5; j_gene: TRBJ2-3; abundance: few; CDR3aa: CASGLSPLGGSTDTQYF; CDR3nt: TGTGCTAGTGGTTTGTCCCCACTGGGGGGTAGCACAGATACGCAGTATTTT
d_gene: -; v_gene: TRBV20-1; j_gene: TRBJ2-3; abundance: medium-sized; CDR3aa: CSARGAPEQGYLNAQYF; CDR3nt: TGCAGTGCTAGAGGGGCTCCCGAGCAGGGATACCTTAACGCGCAGTATTTT
d_gene: -; v_gene: TRBV7-2; j_gene: TRBJ2-3; abundance: few; CDR3aa: CASSLGGGEGTDTQYF; CDR3nt: TGTGCCAGCAGCTTAGGTGGGGGAGAGGGCACAGATACGCAGTATTTT
d_gene: TRBD1; v_gene: TRBV27; j_gene: TRBJ2-1; abundance: few; CDR3aa: CASTTNQGANEQFF; CDR3nt: TGTGCCAGCACCACAAACCAGGGGGCGAATGAGCAGTTCTTC
d_gene: TRBD1; v_gene: TRBV5-5; j_gene: TRBJ2-4; abundance: medium-sized; CDR3aa: CASSRQGAGTQAKNIQYF; CDR3nt: TGTGCCAGCAGCCGTCAGGGGGCGGGTACCCAGGCCAAAAACATTCAGTACTTC
d_gene: -; v_gene: TRBV24-1; j_gene: TRBJ1-5; abundance: medium-sized; CDR3aa: CATSDPPGAQHF; CDR3nt: TGTGCCACCAGTGACCCCCCCGGGGCCCAGCATTTT
d_gene: TRBD2; v_gene: TRBV15; j_gene: TRBJ2-1; abundance: few; CDR3aa: CATSRGLETYNEQFF; CDR3nt: TGTGCCACCAGCAGGGGACTAGAAACGTACAATGAGCAGTTCTTC
d_gene: TRBD1; v_gene: TRBV2; j_gene: TRBJ2-7; abundance: few; CDR3aa: CASSVAGTGGSEQYF; CDR3nt: TGTGCCAGCAGTGTCGCCGGGACAGGGGGGTCCGAGCAGTACTTC
d_gene: -; v_gene: TRBV6-1; j_gene: TRBJ2-4; abundance: medium-sized; CDR3aa: CASLEARAKNIQYF; CDR3nt: TGTGCCAGCCTTGAGGCCCGAGCCAAAAACATTCAGTACTTC
d_gene: -; v_gene: TRBV6-1; j_gene: TRBJ2-7; abundance: few; CDR3aa: CASSEYGRQAYEQYF; CDR3nt: TGTGCCAGCAGTGAATATGGCAGGCAGGCCTACGAGCAGTACTTC